The 31 T cell receptor beta chains reported below all come from one sample, sequenced in a study of beta chain features in type 1 diabetes. Broader study findings: People with Type 1 diabetes carried modestly yet significantly shorter TCRB CDR3s in all four CD4+ subsets.

Every isolated RNA sample was fully reverse transcribed, so sequencing captured expressed TCRB transcripts. The method was immunoSEQ multiplex PCR; TCRdb's version includes in-frame clones alone and lacks a portion of them. The sample lists over 120,000 clones, about 13% occurring once. Their antigens are not known. Sequenced sample: central memory CD4+ T cells from blood. The receptors shown here come from a man aged 18 to 29 with type 1 diabetes.

This clone was seen only a few times. This sequence joins TRBV5-6 and TRBJ2-6, with D possibly matching TRBD2 (5 bases). Germline-derived CDR1 and CDR2 are SGHDT and YYEEEE. The CDR3 contains 15 residues. Between the trimmed V and J ends, which lost 3 bases and 0 bases, there was a span of 7 bases. The CDR3 DNA follows: TGTGCCAGCAGCTCGGAGGACTCTGGGGCCAACGTCCTGACTTTC. It is translated as CASSSEDSGANVLTF.

This clone was observed a handful of times. The J gene is TRBJ2-2, the V gene TRBV10-3, with D unresolved. In germline, CDR1 is ENHRY, CDR2 SYGVKD. This CDR3 has 12 residues. The V and J ends lost 2 bases and 5 bases respectively, with 3 bases between them. The CDR3 DNA reads as TGTGCCATCAGTGAGGTGACCGGGGAGCTGTTTTTT. Translation gives CAISEVTGELFF.

The V gene is TRBV6-5, the J gene TRBJ1-1; no reliable D call. Trimming pared 0 bases from V and 2 bases from J, leaving 7 bases between. Germline CDR1 reads MNHEY; CDR2 reads SVGAGI. The length of the CDR3 is 14 residues. The DNA for the CDR3 is TGTGCCAGCAGTTACTCAGAGGGAAACACTGAAGCTTTCTTT. This encodes CASSYSEGNTEAFF.

This clone was seen more than once but under ten times. The CDR3 bases are TGTGCCTGGAGTCCTAAATCCTATGGCTACACCTTC. Amino acids: CAWSPKSYGYTF. The V gene is TRBV30, the J gene TRBJ1-2; D gene unclear. V was clipped by 2 bases and J by 4 bases, with 8 bases between them. CDR1 and CDR2 (germline): GTSNPN, SVGIG (reference sequence). The CDR3 loop spans 12 amino acids.

This clone has a handful of counts. This CDR3 reads CAWRLTGSSGNTIYF. The CDR3, as DNA: TGTGCCTGGAGGCTAACAGGGAGCTCTGGAAACACCATATATTTT. The V gene is TRBV30, the J gene TRBJ1-3, with D perhaps TRBD1 (6 bases). This CDR3 spans 15 amino acids. The germline V gene has CDR1 GTSNPN and CDR2 SVGIG (reference sequence). Trimming took 3 bases from V and 0 from J, leaving 12 bases between them.

The chain combines TRBV14 with TRBJ2-1, with D perhaps matching TRBD2 (6 bases). The CDR3 consists of 16 residues. CDR1 and CDR2 (germline): SGHDN, FVKESK. Trimming took 4 bases from V and 1 from J, leaving 14 bases between them. CDR3: CASSPLGGISYNEQFF. In nucleotides, the CDR3 is TGTGCCAGCAGCCCCTTGGGGGGTATATCCTACAATGAGCAGTTCTTC. The entire variable domain, with the rest obtained from reference TRBV14 and TRBJ2-1, is as follows: EAGVTQFPSHSVIEKGQTVTLRCDPISGHDNLYWYRRVMGKEIKFLLHFVKESKQDESGMPNNRFLAERTGGTYSTLKVQPAELEDSGVYFCASSPLGGISYNEQFFGPGTRLTVL.

This clone was counted between two and nine times. The chain uses TRBV7-9 and TRBJ2-1; TRBD2 aligns across 9 bases. V dropped 5 bases and J dropped 2; count of bases not matched to a gene: 10. Germline-derived CDR1 and CDR2 are SEHNR and FQNEAQ (reference sequence). The CDR3 length is 17 residues. This chain's CDR3 is CASSPPPRGGTYNEQFF. CDR3 nucleotide sequence: TGTGCCAGCAGCCCGCCCCCGCGGGGGGGCACCTACAATGAGCAGTTCTTC.

There are a few counts of this clone. This chain uses TRBV14 with TRBJ2-3, with D maybe TRBD1 (5 bases). The germline V gene encodes CDR1 SGHDN and CDR2 FVKESK. Trimming took 4 bases from V and 3 from J, leaving 11 bases between them. The CDR3 runs 14 residues. As DNA, the CDR3 is TGTGCCAGCAGCCGAGACCCAGGGACAGATACGCAGTATTTT. It codes for CASSRDPGTDTQYF.

This clone turned up a few times. This sequence joins TRBV21-1 and TRBJ1-2; TRBD1, as called in the table, went unchecked against the DNA. TRBV21-1 is shown as a pseudogene. The CDR3 length is 13 residues. In DNA form, the CDR3 reads TGTGCCAGCTCCGGTCAGGGTCGTTATGGCTACACCTTC. This gives the protein CASSGQGRYGYTF.

The chain couples TRBV28 to TRBJ2-1; 10 nucleotides match TRBD1. There are 16 residues in the CDR3. J was trimmed by 7 bases and V by 4 bases; bases with no gene match: 10. From germline, CDR1 is MDHEN and CDR2 SYDVKM. The CDR3 here is CASSSPFGTGDNEQFF. As DNA, the CDR3 is TGTGCCAGCAGTTCCCCCTTTGGGACAGGGGATAATGAGCAGTTCTTC.

Many counts were recorded for this clone. CDR3 sequence: CASSEYFQDTSNEQFF. CDR3 sequence (DNA): TGTGCCAGCAGTGAATACTTTCAGGATACTTCCAATGAGCAGTTCTTC. The chain recombines TRBV25-1 with TRBJ2-1; D is undetermined. The CDR3 is made up of 16 amino acids. Between the trimmed V and J ends, which lost 0 bases and 6 bases, there was a span of 15 bases. CDR1 MGHDK and CDR2 SYGVNS come from the germline V gene.

For the CDR3, the DNA is TGTGCCAGCAGTTTACAAACCGACAGCGGGGCTAACTATGGCTACACCTTC. It encodes CASSLQTDSGANYGYTF. The genes are TRBV28 and TRBJ1-2; D is perhaps TRBD1 (5 bases). Trimming cost V 2 bases and J 0 bases, with 16 bases left between them. The length of the CDR3 is 17 residues. Germline CDR1 MDHEN, CDR2 SYDVKM.

This clone was recorded a few times. The rearrangement joins TRBV7-9 to TRBJ2-7; possibly TRBD1 for D (7 bases). V shed 5 bases and J shed 3 bases, with 14 bases lying between them. The CDR3 covers 14 residues. In germline, CDR1 is SEHNR, CDR2 FQNEAQ (reference sequence). The DNA of the CDR3 is TGTGCCAGCAGCCCGGGGGACAGTCGCTACGAGCAGTACTTC. As protein: CASSPGDSRYEQYF.

This clone has just a few counts. The rearrangement joins TRBV2 to TRBJ1-5, with D perhaps matching TRBD1 (6 bases). Germline values: CDR1 SNHLY, CDR2 FYNNEI. V gave up 6 bases and J gave up 2 bases, with 14 bases separating them. This CDR3 is built from 15 residues. The CDR3 region is CASSAGTLGNQPQHF. CDR3 bases: TGTGCCAGCAGCGCAGGGACATTAGGCAATCAGCCCCAGCATTTT. The whole variable domain, remainder taken from reference TRBV2 and TRBJ1-5, is EPEVTQTPSHQVTQMGQEVILRCVPISNHLYFYWYRQILGQKVEFLVSFYNNEISEKSEIFDDQFSVERPDGSNFTLKIRSTKLEDSAMYFCASSAGTLGNQPQHFGDGTRLSIL.

The chain links TRBV7-9 to TRBJ2-3, with 8 bases identical to TRBD1. Germline V lookup: CDR1 SEHNR, CDR2 FQNEAQ (reference sequence). V dropped 4 bases and J dropped 4; count of bases not matched to a gene: 7. The CDR3 length is 15 residues. For the CDR3, the DNA is TGTGCCAGCAGCTCCACAGGGGGAGAGGCAGATACGCAGTATTTT. Protein product: CASSSTGGEADTQYF.

The chain employs TRBV25-1 and TRBJ1-3, with D unresolved. V gave up 4 bases and J gave up 8 bases, with 18 bases separating them. Germline CDR1 MGHDK, CDR2 SYGVNS. The CDR3 runs 15 residues. The CDR3 nucleotides read TGTGCCAGCAGTGGGCTGGCGTTGGGTGAAGACACCATATATTTT. It yields the protein CASSGLALGEDTIYF.

The chain uses TRBV30 and TRBJ1-5; 7 bases are shared with TRBD1. The CDR3 spans 13 residues. CDR1 GTSNPN and CDR2 SVGIG come from the germline V gene (reference sequence). V lost 6 bases, J lost 7 bases, and 9 bases stayed unmatched. CDR3 loop: CACQPGGRQPQHF. The CDR3, as DNA: TGTGCCTGCCAACCAGGGGGTCGGCAGCCCCAGCATTTT. Drawing the rest from reference TRBV30 and TRBJ1-5, the complete variable domain is SQTIHQWPATLVQPVGSPLSLECTVEGTSNPNLYWYRQAAGRGLQLLFYSVGIGQISSEVPQNLSASRPQDRQFILSSKKLLLSDSGFYLCACQPGGRQPQHFGDGTRLSIL.

The chain joins TRBV4-1 to TRBJ1-4; D remains unclear. V lost 0 bases and J 0 bases, leaving 5 bases between the germline ends. Germline V gives CDR1 MGHRA, CDR2 YSYEKL. This CDR3 is 15 amino acids long. CDR3 region: CASSQDGATNEKLFF. The CDR3 nucleotides read TGCGCCAGCAGCCAAGATGGGGCAACTAATGAAAAACTGTTTTTT.

This chain uses TRBV28 with TRBJ2-6, with unresolved D. CDR1 is MDHEN and CDR2 is SYDVKM in the germline V gene. The CDR3 contains 16 residues. The V end lost 6 bases, the J end lost 0 bases, and 12 bases lay between the germline ends. CDR3 coding DNA: TGTGCCAGCAGGAGTAGTCCAGACTCTGGGGCCAACGTCCTGACTTTC. This translates into CASRSSPDSGANVLTF.

This clone was counted between two and nine times. This chain uses TRBV5-1 with TRBJ2-3; 13 nucleotides align to TRBD2. Germline-derived CDR1 and CDR2 are SGHRS and YFSETQ. CDR3 length: 15 amino acids. J gave up 6 bases and V 4 bases, and 5 bases lay outside the gene matches. This chain's CDR3 is CASSTGLAGADTQYF. CDR3 sequence (DNA): TGCGCCAGCAGCACCGGACTAGCGGGGGCGGATACGCAGTATTTT.

This clone was seen only a few times. V gene TRBV25-1 combines with J gene TRBJ1-3; TRBD1 might be the D (5 bases). The CDR3 covers 14 residues. The germline gives CDR1 MGHDK, CDR2 SYGVNS. Trimming took 5 bases from V and 4 from J, leaving 12 bases between them. DNA for the CDR3: TGTGCCAGCAGTCCTCAGGGAGCCGGAAACACCATATATTTT. Translation: CASSPQGAGNTIYF.

This clone was recorded a few times. The CDR3 loop is CASSLLWTGSEQYF. The CDR3 DNA follows: TGTGCCAGCAGCCTACTTTGGACGGGGAGCGAGCAGTACTTC. The chain links TRBV7-2 to TRBJ2-7, with D tentatively TRBD2 (5 bases). Between the trimmed V and J ends, which lost 5 bases and 6 bases, there was a span of 17 bases. This CDR3 has 14 amino acids. CDR1 and CDR2 from the germline V gene are SGHTA and FQGNSA.

The chain uses TRBV29-1 and TRBJ2-5; D perhaps matches TRBD2 (5 bases). The CDR3 has 13 residues. Trimming removed 6 bases at V and 5 bases at J, with 16 bases between. Germline CDR1 and CDR2: SQVTM and ANQGSEA. CDR3 sequence (DNA): TGCAGCGTCTCCGGGGTTTATCTGGAGACCCAGTACTTC. This gives the protein CSVSGVYLETQYF.

The V and J genes are TRBV2 and TRBJ2-2; TRBD1 is a possible D gene (5 bases). V lost 4 bases, J lost 2 bases, and 11 bases lay in between. The CDR3 length is 15 residues. Germline values: CDR1 SNHLY, CDR2 FYNNEI. The CDR3 sequence is CASSVQGFNTGELFF. The CDR3, as DNA: TGTGCCAGCAGTGTGCAGGGCTTTAACACCGGGGAGCTGTTTTTT.

The table lists this clone with a few counts. The chain joins TRBV30 to TRBJ1-6; the D gene is possibly TRBD1 (6 bases). The CDR3 has 17 residues. CDR1 GTSNPN and CDR2 SVGIG come from the germline V gene (reference sequence). The ends were cut back, 4 bases at V and 7 bases at J, with 23 bases in the middle. CDR3 in amino acids: CAWTALGAQGENSPLHF. As DNA, the CDR3 is TGTGCCTGGACCGCCTTGGGTGCACAGGGTGAAAATTCACCCCTCCACTTT. The whole variable domain, filled in from reference TRBV30 and TRBJ1-6, reads SQTIHQWPATLVQPVGSPLSLECTVEGTSNPNLYWYRQAAGRGLQLLFYSVGIGQISSEVPQNLSASRPQDRQFILSSKKLLLSDSGFYLCAWTALGAQGENSPLHFGNGTRLTVT.

Many counts were recorded for this clone. DNA for the CDR3: TGCAGCACGTCCAACTCCTACGAGCAGTACTTC. Protein sequence: CSTSNSYEQYF. The rearrangement links TRBV29-1 to TRBJ2-7; D gene ambiguous. This CDR3 has 11 residues. CDR1 is SQVTM and CDR2 is ANQGSEA in the germline V gene. The ends were cut back, 8 bases at V and 0 bases at J, with 8 bases in the middle.

V is TRBV5-1 and J is TRBJ2-5; TRBD2 agrees at 7 bases. The CDR3 covers 16 residues. Germline loops: CDR1 SGHRS, CDR2 YFSETQ. The J segment lost 0 bases and the V segment lost 2 bases, leaving 7 bases of the junction unmatched. The chain's CDR3 is CASSFPGTTYQETQYF. In DNA form, the CDR3 reads TGCGCCAGCAGCTTTCCCGGGACTACGTACCAAGAGACCCAGTACTTC.

This clone has more than one count but fewer than ten. The chain links TRBV7-9 to TRBJ2-1; D gene uncertain. The V end was cut by 1 base, the J end by 12 bases, with 10 bases between. The CDR3 totals 12 residues. The germline V gene has CDR1 SEHNR and CDR2 FQNEAQ (reference sequence). CDR3 nucleotides: TGTGCCAGCAGCTTAGGGGGTAAAAGGCAGTTCTTC. It codes for CASSLGGKRQFF.

The chain links TRBV11-3 to TRBJ2-7; the match to TRBD1 covers 7 bases. Germline V CDR1 and CDR2: SGHNT, YENEEA. The V gene end was trimmed by 2 bases and the J gene end by 1 base; junction bases not matched to a gene: 5. This CDR3 spans 15 amino acids. This CDR3 is CASSLSWGQSYEQYF. CDR3 DNA: TGTGCCAGCAGCTTAAGTTGGGGACAGTCCTACGAGCAGTACTTC. The entire variable domain, with the rest obtained from reference TRBV11-3 and TRBJ2-7, is as follows: EAGVVQSPRYKIIEKKQPVAFWCNPISGHNTLYWYLQNLGQGPELLIRYENEEAVDDSQLPKDRFSAERLKGVDSTLKIQPAELGDSAVYLCASSLSWGQSYEQYFGPGTRLTVT.

This clone turned up a few times. The rearrangement links TRBV30 to TRBJ2-2; D gene ambiguous. V lost 0 bases and J lost 4, with 9 bases in between. Germline CDR1 GTSNPN, CDR2 SVGIG (reference sequence). The CDR3 is 14 amino acids. The CDR3 bases are TGTGCCTGGAGTGTCGGCAGTATCACCGGGGAGCTGTTTTTT. Encoded protein: CAWSVGSITGELFF.

This clone was counted between two and nine times. The chain links TRBV7-9 to TRBJ2-1, with 10 bases aligning to TRBD1. The junction had 4 bases not matched to a gene; V was cut back by 5 bases and J by 0 bases. Germline V lookup: CDR1 SEHNR, CDR2 FQNEAQ (reference sequence). CDR3 length: 16 amino acids. CDR3 protein: CASSPRTGGSYNEQFF. In nucleotides, the CDR3 is TGTGCCAGCAGCCCTCGGACAGGGGGCTCCTACAATGAGCAGTTCTTC.